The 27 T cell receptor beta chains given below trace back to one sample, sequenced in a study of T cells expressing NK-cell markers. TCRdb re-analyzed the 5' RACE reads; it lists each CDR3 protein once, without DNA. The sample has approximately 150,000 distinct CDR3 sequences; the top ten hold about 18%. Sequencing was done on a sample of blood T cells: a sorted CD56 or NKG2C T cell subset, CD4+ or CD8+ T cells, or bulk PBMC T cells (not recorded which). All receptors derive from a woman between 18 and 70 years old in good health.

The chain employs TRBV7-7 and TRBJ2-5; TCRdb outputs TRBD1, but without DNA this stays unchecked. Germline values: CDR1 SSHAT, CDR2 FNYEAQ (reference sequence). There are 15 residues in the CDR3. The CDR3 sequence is CASSITTGGQETQYF.

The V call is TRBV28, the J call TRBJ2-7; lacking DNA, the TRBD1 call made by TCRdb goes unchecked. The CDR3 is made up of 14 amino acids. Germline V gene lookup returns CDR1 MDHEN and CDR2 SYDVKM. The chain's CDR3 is CASSSTAGIYEQYF.

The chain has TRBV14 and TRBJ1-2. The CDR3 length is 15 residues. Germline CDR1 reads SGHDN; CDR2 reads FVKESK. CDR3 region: CASSQDSGFAYGYTF.

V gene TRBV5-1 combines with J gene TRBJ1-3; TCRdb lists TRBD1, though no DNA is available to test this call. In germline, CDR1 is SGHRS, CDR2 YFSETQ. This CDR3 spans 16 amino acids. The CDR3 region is CASSFQGADSGNTIYF. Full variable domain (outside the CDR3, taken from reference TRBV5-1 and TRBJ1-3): KAGVTQTPRYLIKTRGQQVTLSCSPISGHRSVSWYQQTPGQGLQFLFEYFSETQRNKGNFPGRFSGRQFSNSRSEMNVSTLELGDSALYLCASSFQGADSGNTIYFGEGSWLTVV.

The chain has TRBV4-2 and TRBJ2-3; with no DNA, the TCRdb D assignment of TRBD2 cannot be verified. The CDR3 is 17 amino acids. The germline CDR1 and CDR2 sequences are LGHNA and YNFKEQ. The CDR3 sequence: CASSQDWAGAGTDTQYF.

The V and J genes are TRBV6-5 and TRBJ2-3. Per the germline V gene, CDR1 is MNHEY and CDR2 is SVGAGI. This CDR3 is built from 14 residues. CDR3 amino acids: CASSYSRSTDTQYF.

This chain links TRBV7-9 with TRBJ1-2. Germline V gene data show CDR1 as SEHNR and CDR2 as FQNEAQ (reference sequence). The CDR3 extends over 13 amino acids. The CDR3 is CASSAQLNYGYTF.

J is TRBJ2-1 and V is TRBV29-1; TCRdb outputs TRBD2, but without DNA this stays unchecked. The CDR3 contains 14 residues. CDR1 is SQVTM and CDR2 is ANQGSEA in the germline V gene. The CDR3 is CSVDRAGVFNEQFF.

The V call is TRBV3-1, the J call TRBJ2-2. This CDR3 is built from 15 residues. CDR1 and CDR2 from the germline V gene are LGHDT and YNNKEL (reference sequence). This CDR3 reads CASSQERTFTGELFF.

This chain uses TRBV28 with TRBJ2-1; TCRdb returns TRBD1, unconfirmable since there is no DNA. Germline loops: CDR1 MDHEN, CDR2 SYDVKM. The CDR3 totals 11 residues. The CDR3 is CASSLGDWEFF.

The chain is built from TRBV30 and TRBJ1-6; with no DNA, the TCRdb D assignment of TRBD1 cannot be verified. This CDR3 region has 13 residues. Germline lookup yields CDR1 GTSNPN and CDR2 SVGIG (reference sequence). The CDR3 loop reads CAWATGMSSPLHF.

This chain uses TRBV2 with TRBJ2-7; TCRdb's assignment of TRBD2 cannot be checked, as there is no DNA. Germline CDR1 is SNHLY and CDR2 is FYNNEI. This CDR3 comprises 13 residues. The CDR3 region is CASGLAGYYEQYF.

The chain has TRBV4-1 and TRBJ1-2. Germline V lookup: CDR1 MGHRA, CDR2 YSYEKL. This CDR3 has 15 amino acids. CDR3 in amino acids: CASSQVAAVEYGYTF.

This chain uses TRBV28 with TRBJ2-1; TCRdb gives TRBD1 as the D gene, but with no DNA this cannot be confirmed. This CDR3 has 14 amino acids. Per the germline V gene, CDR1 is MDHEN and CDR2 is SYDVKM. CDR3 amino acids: CASSSRDRGNEQFF.

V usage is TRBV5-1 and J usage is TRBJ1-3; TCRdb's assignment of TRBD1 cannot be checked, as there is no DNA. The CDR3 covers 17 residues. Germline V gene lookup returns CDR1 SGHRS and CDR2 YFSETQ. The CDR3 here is CASSYPKPGQVGNTIYF.

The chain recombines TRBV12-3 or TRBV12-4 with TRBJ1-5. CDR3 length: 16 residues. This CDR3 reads CASTSERQGLGQPQHF.

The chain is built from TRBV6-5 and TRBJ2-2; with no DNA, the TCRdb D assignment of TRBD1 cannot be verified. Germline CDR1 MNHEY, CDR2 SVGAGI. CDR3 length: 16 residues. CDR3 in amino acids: CASSWTGTGITGELFF.

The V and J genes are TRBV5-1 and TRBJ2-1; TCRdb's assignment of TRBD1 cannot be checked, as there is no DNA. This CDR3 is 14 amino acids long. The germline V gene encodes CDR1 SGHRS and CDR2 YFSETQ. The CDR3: CASTLQGATDEQFF.

This CDR3 reads CASSFLLPTGELFF. This chain connects TRBV27 to TRBJ2-2; as DNA is missing, the TRBD2 call by TCRdb cannot be tested. CDR3 length: 14 residues. CDR1 and CDR2 (germline): MNHEY, SMNVEV (reference sequence).

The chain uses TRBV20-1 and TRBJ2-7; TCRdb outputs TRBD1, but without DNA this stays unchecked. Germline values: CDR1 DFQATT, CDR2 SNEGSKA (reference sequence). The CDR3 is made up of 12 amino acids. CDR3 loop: CSAPGQGAEQYF.

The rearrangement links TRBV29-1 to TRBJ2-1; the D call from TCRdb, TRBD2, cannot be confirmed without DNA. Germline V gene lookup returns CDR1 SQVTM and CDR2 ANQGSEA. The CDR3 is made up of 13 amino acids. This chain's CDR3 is CSVEPSGRGEQFF.

CDR3 sequence: CASSLRGYNEQFF. V and J are TRBV27 and TRBJ2-1. The CDR3 runs to 13 residues. CDR1 is MNHEY and CDR2 is SMNVEV in the germline V gene (reference sequence).

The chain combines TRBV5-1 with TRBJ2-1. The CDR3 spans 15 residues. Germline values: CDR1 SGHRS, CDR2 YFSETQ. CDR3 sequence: CASRGNWELYNEQFF.

This chain's CDR3 is CASSSRDRGRWGGKNIQYF. V is TRBV27 and J is TRBJ2-4; the D call of TRBD1 rests on TCRdb alone, since no DNA is present to check it. The CDR3 has 19 amino acids. Germline assignment: CDR1 MNHEY and CDR2 SMNVEV (reference sequence).

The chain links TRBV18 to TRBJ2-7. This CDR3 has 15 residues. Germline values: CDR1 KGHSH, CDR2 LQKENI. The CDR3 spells CASSPRAGVLAEQYF.

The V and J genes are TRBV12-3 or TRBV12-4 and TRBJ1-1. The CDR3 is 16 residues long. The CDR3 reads CASSFFGSQKNTEAFF.

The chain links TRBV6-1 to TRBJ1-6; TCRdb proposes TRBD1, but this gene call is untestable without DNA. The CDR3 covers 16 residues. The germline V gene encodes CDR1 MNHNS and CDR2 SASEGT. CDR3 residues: CASKLQGSSYNSPLHF.